This T cell receptor (beta chain) originates from a study of blood T cell repertoires in COVID-19. On the study more broadly: Some COVID-19 samples were acute and others convalescent; all came from the United States, Italy and Spain. The cDNA or gDNA used as material had been derived from T cells, B-cell-depleted T cells, or PBMCs.

V trimming: 6 bases; J trimming: 4 bases; junction bases outside the gene matches: 10. This CDR3 has 15 residues. CDR1 is ENHRY and CDR2 is SYGVKD in the germline V gene. Original data processing: Amplifying reference gene primers gave estimates of nucleated cell counts. Produced via immunoSEQ multiplex PCR; TCRdb's table is partial and in-frame only. Clone size and V and J calls were adopted from that table, with D and trimming inferred from the DNA. The table lists about 110,000 clones, approximately 92% of them singletons. J is TRBJ2-7 and V is TRBV10-3; 9 nucleotides agree with TRBD2. This sequence originates from a woman older than 75 with acute or convalescent COVID-19. Sequencing was done on a sample of peripheral blood. CDR3 nucleotides: TGTGCCATCAGACCGCCCAGCGGGGGGACGTACGAGCAGTACTTC. It translates to CAIRPPSGGTYEQYF.